The 17 T cell receptor beta chains given below trace back to one sample, sequenced in a study of blood T cell repertoires in COVID-19. Generated by immunoSEQ multiplex PCR, the TCRdb table keeps only in-frame clones and is missing some. The sample records 120,000 or so clones, less than 90% being singletons. The sequencing sample was made of PBMCs or T cells enriched from blood (not recorded which). The receptors stem from a woman aged 25 to 39 who had recovered from COVID-19.

In this sample, this clone turned up once. The chain combines TRBV11-2 with TRBJ2-6; TRBD1 matches at 9 bases. The V gene end was trimmed by 2 bases and the J gene end by 4 bases; junction bases not matched to a gene: 9. The germline V gene has CDR1 SGHAT and CDR2 FQNNGV. CDR3 size: 18 residues. The CDR3 DNA reads as TGTGCCAGCAGCTTAATGGTACTACAGGGGGCCGGGGCCAACGTCCTGACTTTC. It encodes CASSLMVLQGAGANVLTF. Full variable domain (rest looked up from reference TRBV11-2 and TRBJ2-6): EAGVAQSPRYKIIEKRQSVAFWCNPISGHATLYWYQQILGQGPKLLIQFQNNGVVDDSQLPKDRFSAERLKGVDSTLKIQPAKLEDSAVYLCASSLMVLQGAGANVLTFGAGSRLTVL.

The chain carries TRBV30 and TRBJ1-4; maybe TRBD1 (5 bases). V lost 3 bases, J lost 12 bases, and 20 bases lay in between. The CDR3 totals 14 residues. Germline CDR1 reads GTSNPN; CDR2 reads SVGIG (reference sequence). CDR3 sequence (DNA): TGTGCCTGGAGCCCCGGACACGCTCGCGGGGAACTGTTTTTT. Translated: CAWSPGHARGELFF.

The J gene is TRBJ1-2, the V gene TRBV7-9; D gene uncertain. V was clipped by 1 base and J by 7 bases, with 13 bases between them. This CDR3 has 14 residues. Per germline, CDR1 SEHNR and CDR2 FQNEAQ (reference sequence). This CDR3 reads CASSLGRGRLGYTF. The CDR3 region has the DNA TGTGCCAGCAGCTTAGGGCGTGGGAGGCTTGGCTACACCTTC.

J is TRBJ2-1 and V is TRBV6-4, with 9 bases lining up with TRBD2. This CDR3 is 19 amino acids long. The germline V gene encodes CDR1 MRHNA and CDR2 SNTAGT. V trimming: 0 bases; J trimming: 9 bases; junction bases outside the gene matches: 18. The CDR3 is CASSDSLKLAGKSGGEQFF. CDR3 bases: TGTGCCAGCAGTGACTCCCTAAAGCTAGCGGGAAAAAGTGGAGGTGAGCAGTTCTTC.

On this clone itself: One end of the junction is discordant with germline, which a read error may explain. This rearrangement joins TRBV7-2 to TRBJ2-7; 7 positions match TRBD1. Germline V gene lookup returns CDR1 SGHTA and CDR2 FQGNSA. The CDR3 length is 11 residues. The CDR3 DNA is TGTGCCAGCAGCTTATCGGGGACAGCCTTCTTC. This sequence encodes CASSLSGTAFF.

V usage is TRBV23-1 and J usage is TRBJ2-7, with 16 bases aligning to TRBD2. TRBV23-1 is given ORF status, its function remaining uncertain. The CDR3 totals 17 residues. J lost 2 bases, V lost 2 bases, and 3 bases had no gene match. This chain's CDR3 is CASSQLGLAGGPYEQYF. The CDR3, as DNA: TGCGCCAGCAGTCAACTGGGACTAGCGGGAGGGCCCTACGAGCAGTACTTC.

V gene TRBV19 combines with J gene TRBJ2-7; 14 positions agree with TRBD2. Germline V lookup: CDR1 LNHDA, CDR2 SQIVND (reference sequence). The ends lost 6 bases at V and 2 bases at J; junction bases unmatched: 9. The CDR3 contains 17 residues. DNA of the CDR3: TGTGCCAGTAGAAATACGGGACTAGCGGGAGCCCCCTACGAGCAGTACTTC. It specifies CASRNTGLAGAPYEQYF.

This clone was counted between two and nine times. The chain uses TRBV28 and TRBJ2-7, with D possibly TRBD2 on 5 matching bases. The length of the CDR3 is 14 residues. In germline, CDR1 is MDHEN, CDR2 SYDVKM. With 7 bases removed from V and 2 bases from J, the gap between germline ends came to 15 bases. This CDR3 reads CASTLEGYPYEQYF. The CDR3 nucleotides are TGTGCCAGCACGCTAGAGGGCTATCCCTACGAGCAGTACTTC. Full variable domain (missing parts from reference TRBV28 and TRBJ2-7): DVKVTQSSRYLVKRTGEKVFLECVQDMDHENMFWYRQDPGLGLRLIYFSYDVKMKEKGDIPEGYSVSREKKERFSLILESASTNQTSMYLCASTLEGYPYEQYFGPGTRLTVT.

CDR3 region: CASSYGLAGVGSGDTQYF. The CDR3 DNA reads as TGTGCCAGCAGCTACGGACTAGCGGGAGTTGGATCCGGGGATACGCAGTATTTT. The chain links TRBV5-4 to TRBJ2-3, with 13 bases aligning to TRBD2. This CDR3 comprises 18 residues. Germline V gene sequence: CDR1 SGHNT, CDR2 YYREEE (reference sequence). After removal of 3 bases from V and 6 bases from J, the junction contained 13 bases not matched to a gene.

This chain links TRBV13 with TRBJ2-7, with D tentatively TRBD2 (6 bases). V gave up 5 bases and J gave up 7 bases, with 18 bases separating them. The CDR3 has 14 residues. Germline V CDR1 and CDR2: PRHDT, FYEKMQ (reference sequence). CDR3 sequence: CASSQEGPGNEQYF. CDR3 sequence (DNA): TGTGCCAGCAGCCAGGAGGGGCCGGGGAATGAGCAGTACTTC.

The chain is built from TRBV4-2 and TRBJ1-5, with TRBD1 as a possible D gene (5 bases). Germline V gives CDR1 LGHNA, CDR2 YNFKEQ. The CDR3 has 17 residues. V was pared by 0 bases and J by 2 bases, with 14 bases between. DNA for the CDR3: TGTGCCAGCAGCCAAGAAAAGGGGCCGGGCGGCAATCAGCCCCAGCATTTT. Amino acid sequence: CASSQEKGPGGNQPQHF.

This sequence joins TRBV4-1 and TRBJ1-5; D is uncertain. Per germline, CDR1 MGHRA and CDR2 YSYEKL. CDR3 size: 17 residues. V lost 4 bases and J 0 bases, leaving 16 bases between the germline ends. CDR3 bases: TGCGCCAGCAGCCCCCGATGGGCGGGGTATAGCAATCAGCCCCAGCATTTT. This gives the protein CASSPRWAGYSNQPQHF.

The chain is built from TRBV7-8 and TRBJ2-2, with 8 bases fitting TRBD2. V was pared by 5 bases and J by 3 bases, with 8 bases of the junction left unmatched. The CDR3 spans 16 residues. CDR1 is SGHVS, CDR2 FQNEAQ, per germline. The CDR3 loop reads CASSPWAGRDTGELFF. CDR3 DNA sequence: TGTGCCAGCAGCCCCTGGGCCGGGAGGGACACCGGGGAGCTGTTTTTT.

The rearrangement links TRBV27 to TRBJ1-5; 8 bases map to TRBD1. V lost 7 bases, J lost 7 bases, and 9 bases stayed unmatched. Germline V gene data show CDR1 as MNHEY and CDR2 as SMNVEV (reference sequence). There are 14 residues in the CDR3. The CDR3: CASKARGLNQPQHF. The DNA for the CDR3 is TGTGCCAGCAAGGCCAGGGGGCTTAACCAGCCCCAGCATTTT.

The chain has TRBV19 and TRBJ2-3; TRBD1 matches 7 bases. V lost 5 bases and J lost 4; bases outside the gene matches: 6. The length of the CDR3 is 14 residues. Germline V CDR1 and CDR2: LNHDA, SQIVND (reference sequence). CDR3: CASSLRQGPDTQYF. The CDR3 bases are TGTGCCAGTAGTCTCCGACAGGGACCAGATACGCAGTATTTT.

V gene TRBV5-1 combines with J gene TRBJ2-5; TRBD2 is a possible D gene (5 bases). Per the germline V gene, CDR1 is SGHRS and CDR2 is YFSETQ. Trimming removed 0 bases at V and 0 bases at J, with 9 bases between. This CDR3 has 15 amino acids. CDR3 sequence: CASSLDTGNQETQYF. The CDR3 DNA reads as TGCGCCAGCAGCTTGGACACGGGGAACCAAGAGACCCAGTACTTC.

V usage is TRBV16 and J usage is TRBJ1-2; 7 nucleotides match TRBD1. This CDR3 comprises 15 residues. Germline V gene lookup returns CDR1 KGHSY and CDR2 FQNENV. After removal of 1 base from V and 1 base from J, the junction contained 3 bases not matched to a gene. CDR3 nucleotides: TGTGCCAGCAGCCAATTCGGACAGGTTAACTATGGCTACACCTTC. Translating gives CASSQFGQVNYGYTF.